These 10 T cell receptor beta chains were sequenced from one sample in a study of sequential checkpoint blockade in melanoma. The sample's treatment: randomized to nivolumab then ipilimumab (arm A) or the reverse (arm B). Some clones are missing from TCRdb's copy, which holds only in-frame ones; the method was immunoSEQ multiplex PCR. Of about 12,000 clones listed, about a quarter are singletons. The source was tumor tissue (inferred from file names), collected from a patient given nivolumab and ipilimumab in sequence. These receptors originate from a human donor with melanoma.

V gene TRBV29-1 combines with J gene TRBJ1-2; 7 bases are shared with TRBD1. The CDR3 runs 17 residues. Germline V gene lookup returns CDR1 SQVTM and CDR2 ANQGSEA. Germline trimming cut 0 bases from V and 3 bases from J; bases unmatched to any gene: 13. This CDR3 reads CSVEDRDTHQGDYGYTF. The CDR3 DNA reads TGCAGCGTTGAAGATCGGGACACACACCAGGGGGACTATGGCTACACCTTC.

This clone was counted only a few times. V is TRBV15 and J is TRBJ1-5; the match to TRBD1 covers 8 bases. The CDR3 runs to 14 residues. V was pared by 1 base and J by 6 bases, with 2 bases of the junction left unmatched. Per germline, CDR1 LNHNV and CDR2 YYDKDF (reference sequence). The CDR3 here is CATSRVQGVQPQHF. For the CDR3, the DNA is TGTGCCACCAGCAGAGTACAGGGGGTTCAGCCCCAGCATTTT.

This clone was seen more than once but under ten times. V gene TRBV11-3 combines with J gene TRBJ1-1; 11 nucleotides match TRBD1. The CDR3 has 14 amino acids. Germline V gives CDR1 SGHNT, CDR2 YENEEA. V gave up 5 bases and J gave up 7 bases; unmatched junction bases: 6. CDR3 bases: TGTGCCAGCAGCCCCCGGACAGGGGGCAATGAAGCTTTCTTT. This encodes CASSPRTGGNEAFF.

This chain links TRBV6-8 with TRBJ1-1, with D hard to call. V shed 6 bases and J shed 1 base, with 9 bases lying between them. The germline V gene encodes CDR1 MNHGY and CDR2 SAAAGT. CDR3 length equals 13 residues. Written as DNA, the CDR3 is TGTGCCAGCAGAGCGGGTAGGAACACTGAAGCTTTCTTT. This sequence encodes CASRAGRNTEAFF.

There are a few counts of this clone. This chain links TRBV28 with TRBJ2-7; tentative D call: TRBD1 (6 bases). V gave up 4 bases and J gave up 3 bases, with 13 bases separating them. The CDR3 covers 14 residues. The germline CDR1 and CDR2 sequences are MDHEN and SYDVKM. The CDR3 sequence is CASSYTGRYYEQYF. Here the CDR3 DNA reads TGTGCCAGCAGTTACACAGGGCGGTACTACGAGCAGTACTTC.

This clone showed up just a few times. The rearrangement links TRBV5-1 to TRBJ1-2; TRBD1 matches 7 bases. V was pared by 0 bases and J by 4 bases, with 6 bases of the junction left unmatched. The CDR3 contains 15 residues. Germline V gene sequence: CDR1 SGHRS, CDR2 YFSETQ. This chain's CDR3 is CASSLDLQGIYGYTF. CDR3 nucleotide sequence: TGCGCCAGCAGCTTGGACTTACAGGGGATCTATGGCTACACCTTC.

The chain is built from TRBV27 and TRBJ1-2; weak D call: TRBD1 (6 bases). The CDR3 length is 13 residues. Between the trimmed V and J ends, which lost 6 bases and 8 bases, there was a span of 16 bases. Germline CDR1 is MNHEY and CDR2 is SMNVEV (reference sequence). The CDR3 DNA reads TGTGCCAGCAGGTTTGAGGGGACAACCGGCTACACCTTC. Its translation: CASRFEGTTGYTF.

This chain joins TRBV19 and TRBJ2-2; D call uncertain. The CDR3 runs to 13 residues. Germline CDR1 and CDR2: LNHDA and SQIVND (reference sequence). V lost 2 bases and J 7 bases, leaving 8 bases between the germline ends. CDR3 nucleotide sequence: TGTGCCAGTAGTATATTGGTTGGCGGGGAGCTGTTTTTT. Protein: CASSILVGGELFF.

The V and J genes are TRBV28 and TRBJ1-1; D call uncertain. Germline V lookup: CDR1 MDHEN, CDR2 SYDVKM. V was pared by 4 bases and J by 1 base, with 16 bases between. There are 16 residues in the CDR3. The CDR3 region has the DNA TGTGCCAGCAGTTCAGGATATAACTCGTGGAACACTGAAGCTTTCTTT. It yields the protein CASSSGYNSWNTEAFF.

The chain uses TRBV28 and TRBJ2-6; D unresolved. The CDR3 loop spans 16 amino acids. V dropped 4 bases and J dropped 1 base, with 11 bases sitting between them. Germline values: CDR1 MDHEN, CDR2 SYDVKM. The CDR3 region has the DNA TGTGCCAGCAGTTCACCAGGTCGGTCTGGGGCCAACGTCCTGACTTTC. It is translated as CASSSPGRSGANVLTF.